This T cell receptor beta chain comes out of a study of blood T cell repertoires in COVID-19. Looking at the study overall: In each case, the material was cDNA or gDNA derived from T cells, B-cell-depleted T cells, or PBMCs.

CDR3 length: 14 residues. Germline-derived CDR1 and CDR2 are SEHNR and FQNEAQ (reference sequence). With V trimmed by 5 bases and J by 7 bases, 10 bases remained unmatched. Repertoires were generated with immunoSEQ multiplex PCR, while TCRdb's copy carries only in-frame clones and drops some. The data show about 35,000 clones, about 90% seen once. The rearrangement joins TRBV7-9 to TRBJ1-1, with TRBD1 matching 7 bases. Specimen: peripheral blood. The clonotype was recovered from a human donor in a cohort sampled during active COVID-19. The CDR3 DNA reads TGTGCCAGCAGCGCAGGGGGGCGCAGATTTGAAGCTTTCTTT. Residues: CASSAGGRRFEAFF.